This T cell receptor beta chain came from a study of PD-L1 blockade in urothelial cancer. About the study: Patients initiated atezolizumab in the mid-2010s at 1,200 mg intravenously every 3 weeks. At 3 weeks after treatment start (second dose) and again at 6 weeks, blood was analyzed.

Germline V lookup: CDR1 MDHEN, CDR2 SYDVKM. The CDR3 has 13 residues. V was pared by 2 bases and J by 4 bases, with 5 bases between. Spike-ins of synthetic TCR analog templates went into each PCR. TCRdb's copy holds only in-frame clones and misses some; the assay was immunoSEQ multiplex PCR. The table has about 84,000 clones, 82% seen once. Diagnoses among patients were locally advanced or metastatic urothelial carcinoma. This clone came up once. The rearrangement links TRBV28 to TRBJ2-2; D not resolved. The clonotype was recovered from an older man with urothelial cancer. The source was PBMCs, collected around atezolizumab (anti-PD-L1) treatment. The CDR3 loop reads CASSLPSTGELFF. CDR3 in DNA: TGTGCCAGCAGTTTACCTAGCACCGGGGAGCTGTTTTTT. The full variable domain, completed using reference TRBV28 and TRBJ2-2, is DVKVTQSSRYLVKRTGEKVFLECVQDMDHENMFWYRQDPGLGLRLIYFSYDVKMKEKGDIPEGYSVSREKKERFSLILESASTNQTSMYLCASSLPSTGELFFGEGSRLTVL.